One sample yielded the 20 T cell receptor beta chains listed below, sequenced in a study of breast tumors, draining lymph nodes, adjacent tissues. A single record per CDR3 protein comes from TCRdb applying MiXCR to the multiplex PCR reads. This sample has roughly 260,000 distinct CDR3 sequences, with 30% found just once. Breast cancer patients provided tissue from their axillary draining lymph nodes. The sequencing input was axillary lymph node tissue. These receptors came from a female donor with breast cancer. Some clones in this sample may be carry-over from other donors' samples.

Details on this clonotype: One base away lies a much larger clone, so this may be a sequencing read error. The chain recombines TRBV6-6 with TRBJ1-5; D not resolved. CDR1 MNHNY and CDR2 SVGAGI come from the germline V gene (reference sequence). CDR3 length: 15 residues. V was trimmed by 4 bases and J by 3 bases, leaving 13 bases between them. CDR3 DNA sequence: TGTGCCAGCAGTTCGTTGGAGGGCTACAATCAGCCCCAGCATTTT. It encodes CASSSLEGYNQPQHF.

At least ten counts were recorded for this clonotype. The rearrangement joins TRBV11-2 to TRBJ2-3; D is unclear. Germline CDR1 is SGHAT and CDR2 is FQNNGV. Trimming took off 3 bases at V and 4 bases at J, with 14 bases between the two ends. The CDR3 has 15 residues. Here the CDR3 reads CASSFKEAWADTQYF. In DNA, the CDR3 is TGTGCCAGCAGCTTCAAAGAGGCGTGGGCAGATACGCAGTATTTT.

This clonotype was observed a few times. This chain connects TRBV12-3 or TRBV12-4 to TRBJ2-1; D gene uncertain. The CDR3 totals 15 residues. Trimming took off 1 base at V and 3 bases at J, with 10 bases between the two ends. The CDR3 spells CASSLGPYVYNEQFF. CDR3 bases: TGTGCCAGCAGTTTAGGACCCTACGTCTACAATGAGCAGTTCTTC.

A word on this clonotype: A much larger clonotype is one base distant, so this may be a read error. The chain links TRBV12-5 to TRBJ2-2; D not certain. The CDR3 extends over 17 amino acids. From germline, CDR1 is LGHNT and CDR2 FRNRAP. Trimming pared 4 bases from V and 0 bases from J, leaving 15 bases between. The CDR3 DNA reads TGTGCTAGTGGTTCGGTATTAGCCCGGACGAACACCGGGGAGCTGTTTTTT. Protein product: CASGSVLARTNTGELFF.

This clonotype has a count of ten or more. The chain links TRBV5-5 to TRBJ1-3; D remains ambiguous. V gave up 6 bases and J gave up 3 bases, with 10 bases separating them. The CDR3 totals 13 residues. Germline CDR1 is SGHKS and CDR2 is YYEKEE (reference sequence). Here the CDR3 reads CASILRGGNTIYF. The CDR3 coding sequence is TGTGCCAGCATTTTGCGGGGTGGAAACACCATATATTTT.

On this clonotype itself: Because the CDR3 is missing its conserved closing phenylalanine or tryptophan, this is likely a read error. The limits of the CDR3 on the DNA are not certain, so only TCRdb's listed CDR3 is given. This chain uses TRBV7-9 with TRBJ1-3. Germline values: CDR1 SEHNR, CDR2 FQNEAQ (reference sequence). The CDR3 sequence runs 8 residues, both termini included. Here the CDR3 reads CASSLENT.

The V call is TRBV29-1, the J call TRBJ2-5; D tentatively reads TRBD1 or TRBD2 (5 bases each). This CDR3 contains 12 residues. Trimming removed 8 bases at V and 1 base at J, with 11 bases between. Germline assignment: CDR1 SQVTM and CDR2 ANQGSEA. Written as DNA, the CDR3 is TGCAGCTCCCCGGGACCCCAAGAGACCCAGTACTTC. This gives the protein CSSPGPQETQYF.

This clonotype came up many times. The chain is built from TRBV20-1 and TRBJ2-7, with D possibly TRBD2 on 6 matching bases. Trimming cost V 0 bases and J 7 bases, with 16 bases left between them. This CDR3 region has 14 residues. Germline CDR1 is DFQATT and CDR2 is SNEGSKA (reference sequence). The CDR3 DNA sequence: TGCAGTGCTAGAGATTTGGCGCTAGCGCGGGAGCAGTACTTC. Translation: CSARDLALAREQYF.

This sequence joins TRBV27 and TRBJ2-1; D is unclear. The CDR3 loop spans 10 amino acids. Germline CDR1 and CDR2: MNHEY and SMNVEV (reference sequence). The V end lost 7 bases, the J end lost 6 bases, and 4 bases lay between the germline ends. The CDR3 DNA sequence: TGTGCCAGCATGGGCAATGAGCAGTTCTTC. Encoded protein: CASMGNEQFF.

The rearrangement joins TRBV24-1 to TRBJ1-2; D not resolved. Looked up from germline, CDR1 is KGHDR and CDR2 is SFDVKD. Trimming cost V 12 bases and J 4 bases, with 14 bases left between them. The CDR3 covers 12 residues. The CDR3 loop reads CAPAGSGYGYTF. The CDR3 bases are TGTGCCCCCGCAGGATCAGGCTATGGCTACACCTTC.

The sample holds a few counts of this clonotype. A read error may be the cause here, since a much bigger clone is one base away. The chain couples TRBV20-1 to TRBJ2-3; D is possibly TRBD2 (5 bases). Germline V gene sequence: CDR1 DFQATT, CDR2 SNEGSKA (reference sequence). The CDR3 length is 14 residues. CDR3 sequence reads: CSAIRAGLTATQYF. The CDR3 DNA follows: TGCAGTGCTATAAGGGCAGGACTCACAGCTACGCAGTATTTT.

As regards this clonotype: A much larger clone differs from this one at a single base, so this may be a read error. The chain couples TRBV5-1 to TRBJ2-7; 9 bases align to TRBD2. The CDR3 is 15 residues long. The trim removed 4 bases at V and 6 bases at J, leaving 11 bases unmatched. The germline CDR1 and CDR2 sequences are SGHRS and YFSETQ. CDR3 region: CASSPGPAGGLEQYF. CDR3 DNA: TGCGCCAGCAGCCCGGGACCAGCGGGAGGTCTCGAGCAGTACTTC.

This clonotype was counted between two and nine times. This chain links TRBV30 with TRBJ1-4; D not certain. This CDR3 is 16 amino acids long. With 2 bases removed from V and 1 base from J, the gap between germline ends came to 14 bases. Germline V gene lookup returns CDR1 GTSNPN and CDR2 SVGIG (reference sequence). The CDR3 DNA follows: TGTGCCTGGAGTACTCGGGTCGGCATAACTAATGAAAAACTGTTTTTT. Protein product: CAWSTRVGITNEKLFF.

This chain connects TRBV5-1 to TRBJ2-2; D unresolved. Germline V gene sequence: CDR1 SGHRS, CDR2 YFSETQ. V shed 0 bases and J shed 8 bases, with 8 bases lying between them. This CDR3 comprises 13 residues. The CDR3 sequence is CASSLARTGELFF. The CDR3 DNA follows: TGCGCCAGCAGCTTGGCCCGAACAGGGGAGCTGTTTTTT.

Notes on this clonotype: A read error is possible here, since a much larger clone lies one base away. The CDR3 nucleotides are TGCGCCAGCAGCCAAGAACGGAGCTTCACGGGAACCTACGAGCAGCACTTC. As protein: CASSQERSFTGTYEQHF. The V and J genes are TRBV7-8 and TRBJ2-7; TRBD2 might be the D (5 bases). This CDR3 spans 17 amino acids. CDR1 SGHVS and CDR2 FQNEAQ come from the germline V gene.

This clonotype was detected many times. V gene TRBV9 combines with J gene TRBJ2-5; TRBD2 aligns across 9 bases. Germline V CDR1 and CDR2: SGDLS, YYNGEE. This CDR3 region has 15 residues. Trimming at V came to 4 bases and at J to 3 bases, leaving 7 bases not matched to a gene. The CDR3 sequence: CASSHGLARKETQYF. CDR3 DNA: TGTGCCAGCAGCCATGGACTAGCGAGGAAAGAGACCCAGTACTTC.

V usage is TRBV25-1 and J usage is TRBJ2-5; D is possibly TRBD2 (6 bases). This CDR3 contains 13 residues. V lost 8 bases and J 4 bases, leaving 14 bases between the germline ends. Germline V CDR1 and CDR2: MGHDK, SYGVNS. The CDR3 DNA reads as TGTGCCAGCCTTAGCGGCGGACTAGAGACCCAGTACTTC. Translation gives CASLSGGLETQYF.

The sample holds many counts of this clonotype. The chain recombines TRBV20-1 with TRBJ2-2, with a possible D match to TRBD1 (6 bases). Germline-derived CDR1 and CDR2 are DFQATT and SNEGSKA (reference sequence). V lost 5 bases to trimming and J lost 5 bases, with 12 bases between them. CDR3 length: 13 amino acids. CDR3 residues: CSAGTPRTGELFF. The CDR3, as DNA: TGCAGTGCTGGGACACCGAGGACCGGGGAGCTGTTTTTT.

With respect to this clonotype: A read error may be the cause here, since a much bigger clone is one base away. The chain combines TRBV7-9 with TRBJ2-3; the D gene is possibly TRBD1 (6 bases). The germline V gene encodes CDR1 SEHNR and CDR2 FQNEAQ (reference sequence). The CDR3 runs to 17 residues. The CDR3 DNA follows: TGTGCCAGCAGCTTAACGCAGGGCAACACTAGGACAGATCCGCAGTATTTT. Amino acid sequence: CASSLTQGNTRTDPQYF. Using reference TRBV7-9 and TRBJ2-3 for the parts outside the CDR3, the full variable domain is DTGVSQNPRHKITKRGQNVTFRCDPISEHNRLYWYRQTLGQGPEFLTYFQNEAQLEKSRLLSDRFSAERPKGSFSTLEIQRTEQGDSAMYLCASSLTQGNTRTDPQYFGPGTRLTVL.

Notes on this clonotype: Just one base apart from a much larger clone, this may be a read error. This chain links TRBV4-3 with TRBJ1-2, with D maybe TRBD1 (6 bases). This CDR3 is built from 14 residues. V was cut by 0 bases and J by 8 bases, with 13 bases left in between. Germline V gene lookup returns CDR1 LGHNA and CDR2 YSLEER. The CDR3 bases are TGCGCCAGCAGCCAAGATTCAGGGGTTACCGGCTACACCTTC. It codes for CASSQDSGVTGYTF.